This TCR beta chain was documented in a study of siplizumab effects on memory and regulatory T cells. The repertoire was sequenced with immunoSEQ multiplex PCR; TCRdb's copy has only in-frame clones and lacks some. Among 85,000 to 120,000 clones, 80% to 95% were seen once, and the ten largest hold 0.9% to 1.4%. Notes on this clone: Its antigen is undetermined.

Germline values: CDR1 SGHAT, CDR2 FQNNGV. The CDR3 is 15 amino acids. Trimming removed 2 bases at V and 7 bases at J, with 17 bases between. Whole-study results and caveats: Tregs proliferating in siplizumab cultures lacked confirmation of their suppressive function. Assignment to unstimulated subsets succeeded for only a minor fraction of the alloreactive clones. The study found naive T cells seemingly more diverse than memory cells and seemingly major alloresponse contributors. Relative to controls at 25% to 30%, mappable alloreactive CD4+ clones exhibited a mean Treg-derived proportion of less than 70% with siplizumab.

This sequence was found in a human donor in good health. The chain employs TRBV11-2 and TRBJ2-5; possibly TRBD1 for D (6 bases). Sequenced material: CD4+ T cells sorted from blood. The DNA for the CDR3 is TGTGCCAGCAGCTTATTGGTAGGGGGTAATAGGACCCAGTACTTC. Protein product: CASSLLVGGNRTQYF.